The 4 T cell receptor beta chains presented below share a single source sample, sequenced in a study of CXCR3-negative and CXCR3-positive naive CD8 T cells. Whole-study findings and limits: Naive cells that were CXCR3-positive had more hydrophobic TRB CDR3s (compared with CXCR3-negative naive cells).

Antigens of these TCRs are unknown. TRB cDNA was prepared as libraries by UMI-labeled 5' RACE. TCRdb reanalyzed the 5' RACE reads and collapses them to one entry per CDR3 protein, without DNA. This sample's table reports approximately 98,000 distinct CDR3 sequences. The sequencing sample was made of naive CXCR3+ CD8+ T cells from blood. Subset here: CD45RO-CCR7+CD27+CD95- naive CD8+ T cells expressing CXCR3 (TNR3+). These receptors were taken from a human donor in good health. Some clones in this sample may be carry-over from other donors' samples.

This chain links TRBV12-2 with TRBJ1-1; with no DNA, the TCRdb D assignment of TRBD1 cannot be verified. TRBV12-2 is marked as a pseudogene. The CDR3 contains 17 residues. This CDR3 is CASRPFEFRETNTEAFF.

The chain carries TRBV5-5 and TRBJ2-7; TCRdb's assignment of TRBD1 cannot be checked, as there is no DNA. Germline V CDR1 and CDR2: SGHKS, YYEKEE (reference sequence). The length of the CDR3 is 13 residues. Here the CDR3 reads CASGYDRWPEQYF.

The rearrangement joins TRBV7-6 to TRBJ1-5; TCRdb selects TRBD1, and the lack of DNA leaves this call unchecked. This CDR3 contains 14 residues. Germline lookup yields CDR1 SGHVS and CDR2 FNYEAQ. The CDR3 reads CASSLVAGDQPQHF.

The V and J genes are TRBV6-2 or TRBV6-3 and TRBJ2-1; the TCRdb D gene call, TRBD2, has no DNA to confirm it. This CDR3 region has 18 residues. Germline CDR1 reads MNHEY; CDR2 reads SVGEGT. The CDR3 is CASSYNTLAGGPYNEQFF.